What follows are 3 T cell receptor beta chains derived from one specimen sequenced in a study of blood T cell repertoires in COVID-19. This table comes from immunoSEQ multiplex PCR, and its TCRdb copy is limited to in-frame clones, with some not included. The table lists a few hundred thousand clones, about 85% of them singletons. Sequencing was carried out using PBMCs or T cells enriched from blood (not recorded which). The receptors stem from a woman aged 30 to 39 who had recovered from COVID-19.

The chain joins TRBV7-9 to TRBJ2-5; the match to TRBD1 covers 9 bases. Germline values: CDR1 SEHNR, CDR2 FQNEAQ (reference sequence). V gave up 5 bases and J gave up 0 bases; unmatched junction bases: 10. The CDR3 covers 17 residues. CDR3 nucleotide sequence: TGTGCCAGCAGCGCTCTTTGGACAGGGGCCGACCAAGAGACCCAGTACTTC. Its protein is CASSALWTGADQETQYF.

The rearrangement links TRBV10-1 to TRBJ1-1; tentatively, D is TRBD1 (5 bases). The CDR3 has 14 amino acids. The V and J ends lost 7 bases and 6 bases respectively, with 18 bases between them. CDR1 WNHNN and CDR2 SYGVQD come from the germline V gene (reference sequence). The CDR3 coding sequence is TGCGCCAGCAATGCGACAGCCTCCGAACCTGAAGCTTTCTTT. It is translated as CASNATASEPEAFF.

The chain recombines TRBV5-5 with TRBJ1-2, with 10 bases lining up with TRBD1. V dropped 3 bases and J dropped 8; count of bases not matched to a gene: 7. From germline, CDR1 is SGHKS and CDR2 YYEKEE (reference sequence). The CDR3 extends over 14 amino acids. The CDR3 is CASSYPGQGSGYTF. The CDR3 nucleotides read TGTGCCAGCAGCTATCCGGGACAGGGGTCCGGCTACACCTTC.